This T cell receptor (beta chain) was found in a study of early T cells in non-severe SARS-CoV-2 infection. Study background: Bulk RNA from unsorted whole blood was sequenced; chains were unpaired. Findings and limits, study-wide: VDJdb-based matching was biased toward anti-spike CD8 responses and missed private and CD4 specificities.

There are many counts of this clonotype. The target antigen is unknown. The CDR3 spans 15 residues. Per germline, CDR1 SGHTA and CDR2 FQGNSA. With 5 bases clipped from V and 5 bases from J, the junction kept 6 bases outside the gene matches. Molecules of cDNA were individually given unique molecular identifiers that were attached to them. Via MiXCR, TCRdb re-called the 5' RACE reads, giving one row per CDR3 protein. Of some 40,000 distinct CDR3 sequences in the sample, roughly 5.6% were seen once. The TCR originated in an adult who was a healthcare worker with PCR-confirmed SARS-CoV-2 infection or an uninfected control (not recorded which). Sequencing used whole blood. The chain links TRBV7-2 to TRBJ2-3, with 11 bases fitting TRBD2. The CDR3 DNA sequence: TGTGCCAGCAGCATTAGCGGGGGGGCGGGAGATACGCAGTATTTT. This translates into CASSISGGAGDTQYF.